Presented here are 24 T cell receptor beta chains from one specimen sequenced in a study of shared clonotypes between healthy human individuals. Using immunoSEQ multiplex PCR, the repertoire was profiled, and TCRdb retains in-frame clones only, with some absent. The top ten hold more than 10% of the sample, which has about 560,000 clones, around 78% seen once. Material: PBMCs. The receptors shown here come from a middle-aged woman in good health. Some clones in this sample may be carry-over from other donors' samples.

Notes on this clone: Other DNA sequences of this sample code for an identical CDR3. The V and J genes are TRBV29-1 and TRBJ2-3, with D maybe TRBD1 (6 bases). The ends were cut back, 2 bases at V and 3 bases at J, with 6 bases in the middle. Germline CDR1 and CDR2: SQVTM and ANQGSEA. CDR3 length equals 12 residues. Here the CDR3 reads CSVETGTDTQYF. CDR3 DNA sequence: TGCAGCGTTGAAACAGGGACAGATACGCAGTATTTT.

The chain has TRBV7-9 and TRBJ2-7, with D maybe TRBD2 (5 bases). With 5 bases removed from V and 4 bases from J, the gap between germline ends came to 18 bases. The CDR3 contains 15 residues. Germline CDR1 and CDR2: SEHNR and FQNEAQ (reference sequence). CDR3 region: CASSREPLVGYEQYF. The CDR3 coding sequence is TGTGCCAGCAGCCGAGAACCACTAGTGGGATACGAGCAGTACTTC.

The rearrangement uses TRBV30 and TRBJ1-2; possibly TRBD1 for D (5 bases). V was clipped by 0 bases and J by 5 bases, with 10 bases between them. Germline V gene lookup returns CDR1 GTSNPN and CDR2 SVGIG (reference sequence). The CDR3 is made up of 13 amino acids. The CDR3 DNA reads TGTGCCTGGAGTGTGGGTGGGGGTTATGGCTACACCTTC. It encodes CAWSVGGGYGYTF.

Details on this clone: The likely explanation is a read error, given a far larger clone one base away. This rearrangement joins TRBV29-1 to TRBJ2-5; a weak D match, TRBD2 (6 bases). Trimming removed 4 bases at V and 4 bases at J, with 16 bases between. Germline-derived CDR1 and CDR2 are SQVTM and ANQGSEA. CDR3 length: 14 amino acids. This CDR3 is CSVGAGRGIETQYF. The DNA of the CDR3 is TGCAGCGTTGGCGCGGGGCGGGGAATAGAGACCCAGTACTTC.

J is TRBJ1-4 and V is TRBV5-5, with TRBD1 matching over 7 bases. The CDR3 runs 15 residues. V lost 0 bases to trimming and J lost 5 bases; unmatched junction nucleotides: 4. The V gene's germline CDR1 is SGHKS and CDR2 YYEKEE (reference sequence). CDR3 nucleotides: TGTGCCAGCAGCTTGGGACAGGGAGTGAATGAAAAACTGTTTTTT. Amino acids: CASSLGQGVNEKLFF.

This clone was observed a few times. The CDR3, as DNA: TGTGCCACCAGGGTGAGGATGAGCGGGGAGCTGTTTTTT. Translated, it gives CATRVRMSGELFF. The chain joins TRBV15 to TRBJ2-2; the D is unclear. Germline values: CDR1 LNHNV, CDR2 YYDKDF (reference sequence). Trimming removed 6 bases at V and 7 bases at J, with 12 bases between. CDR3 length: 13 amino acids.

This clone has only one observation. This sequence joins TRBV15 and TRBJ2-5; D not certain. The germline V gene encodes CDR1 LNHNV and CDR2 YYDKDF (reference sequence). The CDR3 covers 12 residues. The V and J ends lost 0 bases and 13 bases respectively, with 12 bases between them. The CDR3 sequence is CATSRDGVVWYF. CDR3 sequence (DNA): TGTGCCACCAGCAGAGATGGAGTAGTTTGGTACTTC.

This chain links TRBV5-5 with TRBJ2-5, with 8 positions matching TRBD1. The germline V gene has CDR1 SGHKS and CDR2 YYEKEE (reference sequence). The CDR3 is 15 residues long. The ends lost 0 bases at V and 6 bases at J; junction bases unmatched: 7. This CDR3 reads CASSLDPQGDQTQYF. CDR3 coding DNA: TGTGCCAGCAGCTTGGATCCACAGGGGGACCAGACCCAGTACTTC.

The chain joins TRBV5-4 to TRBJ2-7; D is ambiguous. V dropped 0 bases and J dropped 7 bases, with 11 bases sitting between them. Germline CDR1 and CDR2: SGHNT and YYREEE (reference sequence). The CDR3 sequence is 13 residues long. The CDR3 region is CASSLDLDREQYF. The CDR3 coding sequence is TGTGCCAGCAGCTTGGACCTAGATAGAGAGCAGTACTTC.

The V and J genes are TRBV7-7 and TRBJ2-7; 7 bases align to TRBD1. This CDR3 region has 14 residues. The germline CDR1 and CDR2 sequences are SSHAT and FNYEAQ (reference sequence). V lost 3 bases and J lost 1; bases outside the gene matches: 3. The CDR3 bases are TGTGCCAGCAGCTTGCACAGGGGATCCTACGAGCAGTACTTC. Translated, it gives CASSLHRGSYEQYF.

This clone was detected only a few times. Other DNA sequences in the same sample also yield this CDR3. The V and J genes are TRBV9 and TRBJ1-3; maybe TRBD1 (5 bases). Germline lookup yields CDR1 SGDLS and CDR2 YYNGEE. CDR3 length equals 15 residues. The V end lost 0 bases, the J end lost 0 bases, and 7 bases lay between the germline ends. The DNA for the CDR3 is TGTGCCAGCAGCGTAGGACAGACCTCTGGAAACACCATATATTTT. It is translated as CASSVGQTSGNTIYF.

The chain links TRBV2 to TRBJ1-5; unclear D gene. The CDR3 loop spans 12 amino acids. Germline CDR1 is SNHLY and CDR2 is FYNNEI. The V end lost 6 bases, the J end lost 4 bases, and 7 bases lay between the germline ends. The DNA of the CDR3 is TGTGCCAGCAGGGTCCAAAATCAGCCCCAGCATTTT. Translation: CASRVQNQPQHF.

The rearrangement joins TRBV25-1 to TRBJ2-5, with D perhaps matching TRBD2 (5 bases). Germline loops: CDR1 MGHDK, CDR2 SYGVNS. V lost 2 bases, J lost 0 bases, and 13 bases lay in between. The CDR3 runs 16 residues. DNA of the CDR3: TGTGCCAGCAGTGAAACTTCCGGAGGATACCAAGAGACCCAGTACTTC. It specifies CASSETSGGYQETQYF.

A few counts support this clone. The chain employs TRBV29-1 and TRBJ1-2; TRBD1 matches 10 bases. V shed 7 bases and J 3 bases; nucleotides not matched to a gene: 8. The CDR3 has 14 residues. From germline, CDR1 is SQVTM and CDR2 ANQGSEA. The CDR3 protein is CSEQRDRGDYGYTF. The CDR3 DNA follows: TGCAGCGAGCAGAGGGACAGGGGAGACTATGGCTACACCTTC.

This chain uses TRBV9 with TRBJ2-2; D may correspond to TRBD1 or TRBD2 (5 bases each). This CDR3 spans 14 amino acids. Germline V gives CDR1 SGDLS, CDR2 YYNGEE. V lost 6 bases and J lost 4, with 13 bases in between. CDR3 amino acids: CASTRRAGTGELFF. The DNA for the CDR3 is TGTGCCAGCACCCGCAGGGCGGGCACCGGGGAGCTGTTTTTT.

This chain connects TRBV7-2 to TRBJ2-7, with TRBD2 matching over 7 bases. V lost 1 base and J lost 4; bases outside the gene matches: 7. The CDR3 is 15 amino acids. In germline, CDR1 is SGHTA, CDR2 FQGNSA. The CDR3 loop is CASSLVAGEEYEQYF. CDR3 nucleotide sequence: TGTGCCAGCAGCTTAGTTGCGGGAGAAGAGTACGAGCAGTACTTC.

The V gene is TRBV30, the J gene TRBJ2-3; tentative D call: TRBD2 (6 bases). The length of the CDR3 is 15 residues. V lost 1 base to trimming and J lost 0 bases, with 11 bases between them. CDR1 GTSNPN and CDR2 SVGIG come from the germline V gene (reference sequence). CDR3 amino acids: CAWSGGERSTDTQYF. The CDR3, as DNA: TGTGCCTGGAGTGGGGGGGAGCGAAGCACAGATACGCAGTATTTT.

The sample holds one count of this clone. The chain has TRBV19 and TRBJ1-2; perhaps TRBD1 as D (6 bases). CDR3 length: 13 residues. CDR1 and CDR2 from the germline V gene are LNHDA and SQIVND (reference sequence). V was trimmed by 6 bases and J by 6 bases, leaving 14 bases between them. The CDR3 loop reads CASSQQGFDGYTF. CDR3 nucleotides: TGTGCCAGTAGCCAACAGGGTTTCGATGGCTACACCTTC.

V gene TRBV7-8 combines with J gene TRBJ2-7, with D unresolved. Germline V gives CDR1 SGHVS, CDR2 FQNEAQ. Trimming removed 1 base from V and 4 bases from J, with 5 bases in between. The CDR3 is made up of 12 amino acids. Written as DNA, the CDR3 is TGTGCCAGCAGCTTAGTGGAATACGAGCAGTACTTC. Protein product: CASSLVEYEQYF.

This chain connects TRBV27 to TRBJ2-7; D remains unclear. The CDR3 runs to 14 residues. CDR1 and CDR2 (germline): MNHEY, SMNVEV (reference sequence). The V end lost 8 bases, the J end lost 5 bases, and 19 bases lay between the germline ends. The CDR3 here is CASRSTRYVHEQYF. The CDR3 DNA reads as TGTGCCAGCCGCTCCACAAGGTATGTTCACGAGCAGTACTTC.

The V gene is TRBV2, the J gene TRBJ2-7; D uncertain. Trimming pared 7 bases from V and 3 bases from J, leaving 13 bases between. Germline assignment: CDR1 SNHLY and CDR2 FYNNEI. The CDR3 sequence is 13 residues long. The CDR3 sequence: CASMESQVYEQYF. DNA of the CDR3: TGTGCCAGCATGGAAAGCCAAGTCTACGAGCAGTACTTC.

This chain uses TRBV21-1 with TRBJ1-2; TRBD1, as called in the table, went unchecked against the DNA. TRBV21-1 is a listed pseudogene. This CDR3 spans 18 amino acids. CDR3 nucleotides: TGTGCCAGCAGCAAAGGAACAGGGGGCGCCCCTTTTCTCTATGGCTACACCTTC. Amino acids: CASSKGTGGAPFLYGYTF.

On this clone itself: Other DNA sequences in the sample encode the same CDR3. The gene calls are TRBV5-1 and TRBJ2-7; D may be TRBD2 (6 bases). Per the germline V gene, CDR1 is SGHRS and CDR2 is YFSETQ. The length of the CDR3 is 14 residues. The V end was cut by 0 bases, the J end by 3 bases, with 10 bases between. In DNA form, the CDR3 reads TGCGCCAGCAGCTTGGCCCTAGCGAGCTACGAGCAGTACTTC. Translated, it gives CASSLALASYEQYF.

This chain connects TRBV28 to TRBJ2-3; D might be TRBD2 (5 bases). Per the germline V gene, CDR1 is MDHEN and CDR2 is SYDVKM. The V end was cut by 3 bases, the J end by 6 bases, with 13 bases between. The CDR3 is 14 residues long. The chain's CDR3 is CASSFQRTPDTQYF. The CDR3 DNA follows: TGTGCCAGCAGTTTTCAGCGGACGCCCGATACGCAGTATTTT.